This T cell receptor (beta chain) came from a study of shared clonotypes between healthy human individuals. Data came from immunoSEQ multiplex PCR; TCRdb stores just in-frame clones and leaves some out. The table lists just over 2,000,000 clones, about 95% of them singletons. Notes on this clone: A read error may account for a junction end that differs from germline.

This CDR3 region has 12 residues. Germline V lookup: CDR1 MDHEN, CDR2 SYDVKM. Naive CD8 cells were CD45RO-negative, positively selected for CCR7, excluding terminally differentiated effector memory CD45RA+ cells. The specimen sequenced was naive CD8+ T cells sorted from blood. The receptor comes from a man aged 18-30 years in good health. The V gene is TRBV28, the J gene TRBJ2-7; no firm D call. CDR3 loop: CVSTLPPYEQYF. CDR3 bases: TGTGTCAGCACCCTCCCCCCCTACGAGCAGTACTTC.